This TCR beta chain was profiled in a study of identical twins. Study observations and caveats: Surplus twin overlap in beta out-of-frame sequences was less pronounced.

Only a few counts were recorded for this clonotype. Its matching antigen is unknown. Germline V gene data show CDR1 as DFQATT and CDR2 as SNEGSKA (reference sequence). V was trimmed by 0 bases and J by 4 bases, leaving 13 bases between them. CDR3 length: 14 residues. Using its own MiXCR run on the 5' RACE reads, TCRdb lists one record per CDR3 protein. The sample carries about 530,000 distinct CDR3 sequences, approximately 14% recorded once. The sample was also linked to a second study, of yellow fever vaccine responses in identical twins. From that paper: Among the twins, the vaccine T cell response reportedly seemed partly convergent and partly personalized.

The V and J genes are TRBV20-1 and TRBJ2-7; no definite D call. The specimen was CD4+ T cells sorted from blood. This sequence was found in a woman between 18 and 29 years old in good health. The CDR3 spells CSARDPVGVYEQYF. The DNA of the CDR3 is TGCAGTGCTAGAGATCCGGTAGGCGTTTACGAGCAGTACTTC.